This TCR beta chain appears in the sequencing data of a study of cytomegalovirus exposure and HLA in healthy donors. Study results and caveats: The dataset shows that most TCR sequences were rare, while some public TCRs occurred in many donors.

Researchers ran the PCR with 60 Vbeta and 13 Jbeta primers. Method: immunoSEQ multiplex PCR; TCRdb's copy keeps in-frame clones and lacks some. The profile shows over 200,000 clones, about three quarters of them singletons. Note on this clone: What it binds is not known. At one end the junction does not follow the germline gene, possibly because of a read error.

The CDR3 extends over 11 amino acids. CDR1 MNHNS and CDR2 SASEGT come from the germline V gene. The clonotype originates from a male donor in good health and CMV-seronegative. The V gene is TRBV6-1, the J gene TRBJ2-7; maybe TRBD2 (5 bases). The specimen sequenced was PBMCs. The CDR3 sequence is CASSEARAILF. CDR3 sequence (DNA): TGTGCCAGCAGTGAAGCGCGGGCGATCCTATTC.